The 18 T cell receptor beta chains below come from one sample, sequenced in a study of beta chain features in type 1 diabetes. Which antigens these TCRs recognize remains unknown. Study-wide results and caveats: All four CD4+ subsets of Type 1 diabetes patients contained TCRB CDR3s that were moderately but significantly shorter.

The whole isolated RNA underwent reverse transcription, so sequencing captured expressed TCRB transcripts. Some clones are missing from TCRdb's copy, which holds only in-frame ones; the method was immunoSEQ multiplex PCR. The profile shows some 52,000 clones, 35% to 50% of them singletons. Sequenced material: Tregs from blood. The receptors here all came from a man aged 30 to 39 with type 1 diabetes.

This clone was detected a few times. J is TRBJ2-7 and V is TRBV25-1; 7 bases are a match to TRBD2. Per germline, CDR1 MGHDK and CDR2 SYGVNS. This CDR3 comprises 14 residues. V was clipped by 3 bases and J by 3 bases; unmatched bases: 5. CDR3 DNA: TGTGCCAGCAGTGATCCGGGACTACACTACGAGCAGTACTTC. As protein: CASSDPGLHYEQYF.

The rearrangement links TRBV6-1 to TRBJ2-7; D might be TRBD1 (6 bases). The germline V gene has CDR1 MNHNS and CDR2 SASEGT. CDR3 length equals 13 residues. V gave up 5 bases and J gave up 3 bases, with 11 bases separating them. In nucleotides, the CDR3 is TGTGCCAGCAGTCGGACAGAACGCTACGAGCAGTACTTC. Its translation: CASSRTERYEQYF.

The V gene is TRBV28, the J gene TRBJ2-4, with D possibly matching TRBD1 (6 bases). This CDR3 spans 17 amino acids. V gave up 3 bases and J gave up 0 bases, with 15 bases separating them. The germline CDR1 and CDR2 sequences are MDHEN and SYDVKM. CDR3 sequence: CASSFGTGIGAKNIQYF. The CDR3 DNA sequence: TGTGCCAGCAGTTTCGGAACAGGGATCGGAGCCAAAAACATTCAGTACTTC.

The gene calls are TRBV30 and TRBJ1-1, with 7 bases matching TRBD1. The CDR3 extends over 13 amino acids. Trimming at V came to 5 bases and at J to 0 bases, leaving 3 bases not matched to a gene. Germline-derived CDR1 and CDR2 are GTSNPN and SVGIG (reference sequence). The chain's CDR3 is CAWDRAMNTEAFF. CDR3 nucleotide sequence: TGTGCCTGGGACAGGGCCATGAACACTGAAGCTTTCTTT.

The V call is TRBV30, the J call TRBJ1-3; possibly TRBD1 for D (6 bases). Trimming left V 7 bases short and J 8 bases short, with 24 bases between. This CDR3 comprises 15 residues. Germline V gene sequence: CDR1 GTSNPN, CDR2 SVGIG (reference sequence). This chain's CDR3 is CAFDTFRGDGDTIYF. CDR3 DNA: TGTGCCTTTGACACCTTCAGGGGAGACGGAGACACCATATATTTT.

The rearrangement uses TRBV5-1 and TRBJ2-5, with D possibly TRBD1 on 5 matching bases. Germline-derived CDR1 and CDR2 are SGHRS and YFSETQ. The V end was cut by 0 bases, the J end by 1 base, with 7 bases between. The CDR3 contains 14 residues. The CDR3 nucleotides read TGCGCCAGCAGCTTGGTGCAGGGCCAAGAGACCCAGTACTTC. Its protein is CASSLVQGQETQYF.

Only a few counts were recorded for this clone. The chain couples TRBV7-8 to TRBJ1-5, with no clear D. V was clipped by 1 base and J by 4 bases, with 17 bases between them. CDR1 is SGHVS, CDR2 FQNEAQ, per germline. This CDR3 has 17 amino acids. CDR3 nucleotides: TGTGCCAGCAGCTTAGTTGGGCCCGGGGTGAGGAATCAGCCCCAGCATTTT. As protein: CASSLVGPGVRNQPQHF.

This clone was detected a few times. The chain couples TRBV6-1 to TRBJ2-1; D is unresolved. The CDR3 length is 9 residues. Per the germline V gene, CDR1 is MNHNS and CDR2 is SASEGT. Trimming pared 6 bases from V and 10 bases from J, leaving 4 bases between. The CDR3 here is CASSREQFF. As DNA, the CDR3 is TGTGCCAGCAGCAGAGAGCAGTTCTTC.

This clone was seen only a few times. The CDR3: CASSLSPGEATQHF. The CDR3 DNA is TGCGCCAGCAGCTTGAGTCCTGGGGAGGCCACCCAGCATTTT. This chain joins TRBV5-1 and TRBJ1-5; D call uncertain. Trimming left V 1 base short and J 11 bases short, with 16 bases between. CDR1 and CDR2 from the germline V gene are SGHRS and YFSETQ. This CDR3 region has 14 residues.

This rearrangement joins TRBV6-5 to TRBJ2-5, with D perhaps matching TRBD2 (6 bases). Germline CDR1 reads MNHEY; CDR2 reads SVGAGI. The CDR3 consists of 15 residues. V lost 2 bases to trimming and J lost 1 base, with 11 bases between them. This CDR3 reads CASSYATTSQETQYF. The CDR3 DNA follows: TGTGCCAGCAGTTACGCAACGACTAGCCAAGAGACCCAGTACTTC.

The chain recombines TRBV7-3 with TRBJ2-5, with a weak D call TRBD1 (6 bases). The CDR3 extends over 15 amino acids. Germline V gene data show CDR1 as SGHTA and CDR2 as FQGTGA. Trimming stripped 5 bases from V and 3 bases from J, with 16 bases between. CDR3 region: CASSRLGTPEETQYF. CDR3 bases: TGTGCCAGCAGCAGACTCGGGACACCTGAAGAGACCCAGTACTTC.

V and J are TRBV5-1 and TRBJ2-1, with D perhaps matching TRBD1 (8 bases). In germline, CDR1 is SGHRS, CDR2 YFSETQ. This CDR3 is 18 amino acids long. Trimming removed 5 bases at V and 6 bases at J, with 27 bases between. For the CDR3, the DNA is TGCGCCAGCAGAAAGGACAGGGCGAGGCGCGGGGGATTCAATGAGCAGTTCTTC. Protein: CASRKDRARRGGFNEQFF.

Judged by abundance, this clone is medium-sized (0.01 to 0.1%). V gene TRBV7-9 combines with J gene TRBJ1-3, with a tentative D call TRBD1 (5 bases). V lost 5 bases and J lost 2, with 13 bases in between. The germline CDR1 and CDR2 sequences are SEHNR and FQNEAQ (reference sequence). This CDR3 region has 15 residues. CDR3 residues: CASSPAGIAGNTIYF. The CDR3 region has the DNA TGTGCCAGCAGCCCGGCAGGGATCGCTGGAAACACCATATATTTT.

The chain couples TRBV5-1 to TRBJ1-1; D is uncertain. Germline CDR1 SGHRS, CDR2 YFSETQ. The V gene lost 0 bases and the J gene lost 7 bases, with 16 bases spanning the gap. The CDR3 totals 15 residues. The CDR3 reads CASSLGDKSSDEAFF. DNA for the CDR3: TGCGCCAGCAGCTTGGGTGACAAAAGCTCTGATGAAGCTTTCTTT.

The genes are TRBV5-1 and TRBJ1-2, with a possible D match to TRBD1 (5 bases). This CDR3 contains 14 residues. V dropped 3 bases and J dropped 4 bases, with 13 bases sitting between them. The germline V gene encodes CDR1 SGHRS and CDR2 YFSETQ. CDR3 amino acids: CASSSATQGYGYTF. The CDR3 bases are TGCGCCAGCAGCTCCGCGACGCAGGGCTATGGCTACACCTTC.

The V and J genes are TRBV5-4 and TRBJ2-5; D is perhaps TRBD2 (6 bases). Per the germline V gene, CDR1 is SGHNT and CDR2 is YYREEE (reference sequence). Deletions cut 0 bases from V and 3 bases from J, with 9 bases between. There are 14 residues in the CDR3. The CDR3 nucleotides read TGTGCCAGCAGCTTGGCAGGCGGGAAAGAGACCCAGTACTTC. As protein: CASSLAGGKETQYF.

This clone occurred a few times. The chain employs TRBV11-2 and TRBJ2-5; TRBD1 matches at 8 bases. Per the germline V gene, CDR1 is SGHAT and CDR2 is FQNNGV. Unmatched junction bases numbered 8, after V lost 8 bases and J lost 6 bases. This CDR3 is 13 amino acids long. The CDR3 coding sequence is TGTGCCAGCGGGAGACAGGGGCTGAAGACCCAGTACTTC. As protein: CASGRQGLKTQYF.

The CDR3 coding sequence is TGTGCCAGCAGCTTAAAGGCAGGGGACAGCTCCTACGAGCAGTACTTC. Residues: CASSLKAGDSSYEQYF. The chain employs TRBV13 and TRBJ2-7; 7 bases line up with TRBD1. Looked up from germline, CDR1 is PRHDT and CDR2 is FYEKMQ (reference sequence). Trimming took 2 bases from V and 0 from J; bases not matched to a gene: 7. This CDR3 region has 16 residues.